A selection of T cell receptor beta chains follows, all from one sample in a study of cytomegalovirus exposure and HLA in healthy donors. Data came from immunoSEQ multiplex PCR; TCRdb stores just in-frame clones and leaves some out. This table lists some 110,000 clones. Sequences were obtained from PBMCs. Receptor source: a man between 18 and 35 years old in good health and CMV-seronegative. Each CDR3 is given with its conserved first and last residue. The D gene is left open where the match is weak.

d_gene: -
j_gene: TRBJ2-1
v_gene: TRBV27
CDR3aa: CASSPHRGFKLGFGGDNEQFF
CDR3nt: TGTGCCAGCAGTCCCCACCGCGGGTTCAAGCTCGGGTTTGGGGGCGACAATGAGCAGTTCTTC

d_gene: -
j_gene: TRBJ1-2
v_gene: TRBV6-4
CDR3aa: CASSATGGGYTF
CDR3nt: TGTGCCAGCAGTGCGACAGGCGGGGGCTACACCTTC

d_gene: -
j_gene: TRBJ2-7
v_gene: TRBV11-2
CDR3aa: CASQITRGLSYEQYF
CDR3nt: TGTGCCAGCCAAATCACGCGGGGCTTATCCTACGAGCAGTACTTC

d_gene: -
j_gene: TRBJ1-3
v_gene: TRBV6-5
CDR3aa: CASRISGASGNTIYF
CDR3nt: TGTGCCAGCAGGATTTCAGGGGCCTCTGGAAACACCATATATTTT

d_gene: -
j_gene: TRBJ2-3
v_gene: TRBV6-1
CDR3aa: CASSETSSIGTDTQYF
CDR3nt: TGTGCCAGCAGTGAAACGTCTAGTATTGGCACAGATACGCAGTATTTT

d_gene: -
j_gene: TRBJ2-3
v_gene: TRBV20-1
CDR3aa: CSKRATDTQYF
CDR3nt: TGCAGTAAGAGAGCCACAGATACGCAGTATTTT

d_gene: TRBD2
j_gene: TRBJ2-5
v_gene: TRBV13
CDR3aa: CASRSFGGGQETQYF
CDR3nt: TGTGCCAGCAGATCGTTTGGCGGGGGCCAAGAGACCCAGTACTTC

d_gene: TRBD2
j_gene: TRBJ2-7
v_gene: TRBV5-1
CDR3aa: CASSPFGVRAGVAYEQYF
CDR3nt: TGCGCCAGCAGCCCCTTTGGGGTCAGAGCGGGAGTGGCCTACGAGCAGTACTTC

d_gene: -
j_gene: TRBJ2-1
v_gene: TRBV28
CDR3aa: CASSFLNSYNEQFF
CDR3nt: TGTGCCAGCAGTTTCTTGAACTCATACAATGAGCAGTTCTTC

d_gene: -
j_gene: TRBJ1-1
v_gene: TRBV5-1
CDR3aa: CASSFLVPLEAFF
CDR3nt: TGCGCCAGCAGCTTCCTTGTCCCCCTGGAGGCTTTCTTT

d_gene: -
j_gene: TRBJ2-1
v_gene: TRBV27
CDR3aa: CASSARGGEQFF
CDR3nt: TGTGCCAGCAGTGCCAGGGGTGGTGAGCAGTTCTTC

d_gene: TRBD1
j_gene: TRBJ1-2
v_gene: TRBV19
CDR3aa: CASSTGTGGLYGYTF
CDR3nt: TGTGCCAGTAGTACCGGGACAGGGGGCCTCTATGGCTACACCTTC

d_gene: TRBD1
j_gene: TRBJ2-5
v_gene: TRBV13
CDR3aa: CASSIPGTGQETQYF
CDR3nt: TGTGCCAGCAGCATACCAGGGACAGGCCAAGAGACCCAGTACTTC

d_gene: -
j_gene: TRBJ2-2
v_gene: TRBV5-1
CDR3aa: CASSLYGLSNTGELFF
CDR3nt: TGCGCCAGCAGCTTGTACGGACTCAGTAACACCGGGGAGCTGTTTTTT